The following is a T cell receptor beta chain sequence with its context. Its antigen has not been determined. No base qualities exist here, and no much larger clone lies one base off it. The record originates from a study of T cell responses to AZD1222 COVID-19 vaccine (dated by TCRdb to the early 2020s). Regarding the study in general: TCR sequencing was performed for roughly 250 trial participants, of whom around 210 were given two doses of AZD1222 and some 26 were given two doses of MenACWY control vaccine. Trial participants were enrolled into age subgroups of 18-55, 56-69 and 70-plus years, which contained about 150, 27 and 61 TCR-sequenced participants, respectively.

The time point label, read with the paper, signifies: about 28 days (+/-7) after the second vaccine dose. Reading the label with the study, this specimen's treatment or condition is: meningococcal conjugate vaccine given as trial control. The vaccinee samples were drawn from two UK trials, COV001 and COV002, one of which was a single-blind randomized controlled phase 2/3 trial testing AZD1222 (ChAdOx1 nCoV-19) in healthy adults. Trial participant PBMC samples were collected at day 0 and day 28 after the second dose for TCRbeta chain sequencing. The CDR3 regions of human TCRbeta chains were analyzed by immunosequencing. The original pipeline was this. Repertoire TCRs were checked for matches against a reference library of SARS-CoV-2-specific TCRs that had been generated using the MIRA antigen-specificity platform. Breadth was defined as the fraction of unique TCRs that were SARS-CoV-2-associated. Depth was defined as the fraction of total T cells that were SARS-CoV-2-associated. Using the MIRA data, each spike-specific TCR was assigned both to the spike region to which the TCR was reactive and to a CD4 or CD8 class. Log10-transformed breadth and depth values were compared by one-way ANOVA with Sidak's multiple comparisons tests. TCRdb carries this immuneACCESS record with in-frame sequences only. Its versions omit some clonotypes, under half of them owing to an unresolved V gene in the studies checked, with the rest unexplained. V and J calls and clone size are those listed in that table; D and trimming were worked out from the DNA. The sample data list under 150,000 clones, and roughly 85% of these were observed just once. Clones ranked in the top ten supply around 7.9% of the sample.

What the authors observed across the whole study: Conclusions about previously exposed vaccinees were limited because only a handful of AZD1222 recipients were SARS-CoV-2 seropositive at baseline. No day 14 peak-response samples were available, so repertoires were characterized only after the peak T cell response. Nearly half of unique spike-specific TCRs reportedly recognized epitopes outside regions mutated in the B.1.351 and B.1.1.7 variants. After two AZD1222 doses, spike-specific TCR breadth and depth were significantly higher than at day 0 and than in MenACWY recipients. Participants were mostly white British, with more females than males. The authors suggested clonal diversity may have been underestimated. In the small 56-69-year group, the increase in depth fell short of significance, most likely because of low power. The whole spike protein was spanned by vaccine-associated CD4 TCRs, and dominant responses were seen in regions 160-218 and 743-854.

CDR1 and CDR2, per the germline V gene (reference sequence), are WNHNN and SYGVQD. The junction shows trimming of 3 bases on V and 1 base on J, and the gene matches do not reach 10 bases of it. The CDR3 starts with the cysteine, ends with the phenylalanine, and has 18 residues. Just CDR3 DNA is preserved here, 54 bases in frame from base 1. The sequencing used peripheral blood, collected 28 days after the second dose of the MenACWY control vaccine. This receptor chain uses TRBV10-1 and TRBJ1-5, and TRBD1 matches 9 of the central bases. The receptor comes from an adult who received the MenACWY meningococcal vaccine as a control. CDR3 sequence: CASSDPTTDRGSNQPQHF. In nucleotide form, the sequence is TGCGCCAGCAGTGACCCTACCACGGACAGGGGAAGCAATCAGCCCCAGCATTTT.